The 13 T cell receptor beta chains below were found in one sample sequenced in a study of cytomegalovirus exposure and HLA in healthy donors. Vbeta (60) and Jbeta (13) primers were used in the PCR. Generated by immunoSEQ multiplex PCR, the TCRdb table keeps only in-frame clones and is missing some. The sample has under 200,000 clones, roughly 80% seen once; the top ten hold approximately 2.2%. The sequencing input was PBMCs. These receptors all come from a male donor in good health and CMV-seronegative.

This chain connects TRBV7-9 to TRBJ2-7, with D tentatively TRBD1 (5 bases). This CDR3 comprises 13 residues. V was clipped by 5 bases and J by 2 bases, with 10 bases between them. Germline V gene lookup returns CDR1 SEHNR and CDR2 FQNEAQ (reference sequence). Here the CDR3 reads CASSTDSPYEQYF. CDR3 nucleotides: TGTGCCAGCAGCACCGACAGCCCCTACGAGCAGTACTTC.

The DNA of the CDR3 is TGCGCCAGCAGCTACACCGGCCCCGGGGGAAATCAGCCCCAGCATTTT. Encoded protein: CASSYTGPGGNQPQHF. The V and J genes are TRBV5-1 and TRBJ1-5, with D possibly matching TRBD1 (5 bases). Germline V gene data show CDR1 as SGHRS and CDR2 as YFSETQ. The CDR3 has 16 residues. V was trimmed by 3 bases and J by 4 bases, leaving 17 bases between them.

This clone was observed a few times. The CDR3: CASSQAGRPANYGYTF. The CDR3 nucleotides are TGCGCCAGCAGCCAAGCTGGCAGGCCCGCTAACTATGGCTACACCTTC. The chain carries TRBV4-3 and TRBJ1-2; no reliable D call. This CDR3 is built from 16 residues. The V end was cut by 1 base, the J end by 0 bases, with 12 bases between. Germline CDR1 LGHNA, CDR2 YSLEER.

The chain carries TRBV5-1 and TRBJ1-1; 7 bases fit TRBD1. The CDR3 extends over 15 amino acids. After removal of 0 bases from V and 4 bases from J, the junction contained 6 bases not matched to a gene. Germline lookup yields CDR1 SGHRS and CDR2 YFSETQ. The chain's CDR3 is CASSLEGRGSTEAFF. For the CDR3, the DNA is TGCGCCAGCAGCTTGGAGGGCAGGGGGTCCACTGAAGCTTTCTTT.

This clone was detected once. The gene calls are TRBV11-2 and TRBJ2-3; D unclear. This CDR3 has 12 amino acids. V dropped 3 bases and J dropped 4 bases, with 5 bases sitting between them. Germline lookup yields CDR1 SGHAT and CDR2 FQNNGV. CDR3 residues: CASSFPADTQYF. In DNA, the CDR3 is TGTGCCAGCAGCTTTCCGGCAGATACGCAGTATTTT.

The CDR3 loop is CASSLAGGINEQYF. The DNA of the CDR3 is TGCGCCAGCAGCTTGGCCGGAGGAATCAACGAGCAGTACTTC. The chain carries TRBV5-1 and TRBJ2-7; D is possibly TRBD2 (5 bases). CDR1 and CDR2 (germline): SGHRS, YFSETQ. Deletions cut 0 bases from V and 5 bases from J, with 12 bases between. The CDR3 covers 14 residues.

This chain uses TRBV25-1 with TRBJ1-5; tentative D call: TRBD1 (5 bases). CDR3 length: 13 amino acids. Germline CDR1 is MGHDK and CDR2 is SYGVNS. Trimming stripped 6 bases from V and 3 bases from J, with 9 bases between. As DNA, the CDR3 is TGTGCCAGCAGCAGGGATACCAATCAGCCCCAGCATTTT. This encodes CASSRDTNQPQHF.

The J gene is TRBJ1-1, the V gene TRBV19; D might be TRBD1 (5 bases). V lost 6 bases to trimming and J lost 4 bases, with 15 bases between them. The CDR3 length is 14 residues. Germline assignment: CDR1 LNHDA and CDR2 SQIVND (reference sequence). CDR3 sequence: CASSQGPVGTEAFF. The CDR3, as DNA: TGTGCCAGTAGCCAGGGCCCCGTAGGCACTGAAGCTTTCTTT.

The CDR3 sequence is CASSISTVSNTEAFF. CDR3 nucleotides: TGTGCCAGTAGTATCTCGACTGTATCGAACACTGAAGCTTTCTTT. The rearrangement joins TRBV19 to TRBJ1-1; no reliable D call. There are 15 residues in the CDR3. With 3 bases removed from V and 1 base from J, the gap between germline ends came to 12 bases. Germline CDR1 is LNHDA and CDR2 is SQIVND (reference sequence).

This chain links TRBV11-2 with TRBJ1-5, with no clear D. This CDR3 is built from 13 residues. CDR1 is SGHAT, CDR2 FQNNGV, per germline. The ends were cut back, 4 bases at V and 4 bases at J, with 8 bases in the middle. DNA for the CDR3: TGTGCCAGCAGCTCTGACAATAATCAGCCCCAGCATTTT. The encoded protein is CASSSDNNQPQHF.

This chain joins TRBV7-9 and TRBJ1-1; no definite D call. CDR3 length: 17 amino acids. Trimming pared 4 bases from V and 3 bases from J, leaving 21 bases between. The germline CDR1 and CDR2 sequences are SEHNR and FQNEAQ (reference sequence). For the CDR3, the DNA is TGTGCCAGCAGCTCGGGCCTCCGTTTGAGGGCGGACACTGAAGCTTTCTTT. It specifies CASSSGLRLRADTEAFF.

V usage is TRBV6-5 and J usage is TRBJ2-5; TRBD1 matches at 12 bases. The length of the CDR3 is 16 residues. V shed 0 bases, J shed 4 bases, and the junction held 3 bases outside the gene matches. Germline CDR1 is MNHEY and CDR2 is SVGAGI. The CDR3 sequence: CASSYSRDRGPETQYF. In DNA form, the CDR3 reads TGTGCCAGCAGTTACTCCCGGGACAGGGGGCCAGAGACCCAGTACTTC.

This clone was observed a few times. DNA for the CDR3: TGTGCCAGCAGCCCTCGGCAGGGTTCACCCCTCCACTTT. It yields the protein CASSPRQGSPLHF. This chain connects TRBV7-2 to TRBJ1-6, with D possibly being TRBD1 (5 bases). From germline, CDR1 is SGHTA and CDR2 FQGNSA. The CDR3 contains 13 residues. Trimming left V 5 bases short and J 9 bases short, with 11 bases between.